The T cell receptor beta chain under discussion was sequenced for a study of blood T cells in healthy people across ages (dated by TCRdb to the mid-2010s). Regarding the complete study: In model experiments, template switching captured about one uniquely barcoded TCR beta cDNA molecule for every two T cells. Using deep sequencing normalized with unique cDNA molecular identifiers, the study measured how TCR beta repertoire diversity changes with age. Four age groups were formed from the donors: young (average roughly 15 years), middle-aged (approximately 40), aged (roughly 58) and long-lived (approximately 80). Donors of different ages were randomly distributed across sequencing lanes to avoid experimental bias. Using the same blood draw, the study looked at two additional independent replicas of 1 million unique cDNA reads for two donors, one aged 18 to 30 and the other aged 80 or older.

Receptor libraries were prepared by 5' RACE. This sample was sequenced with an Illumina HiSeq 2500. The second PCR ran for roughly 7 to 12 cycles and used a J-beta primer mix along with a sample-barcoded 5' primer. A unique molecular identifier was introduced onto each TCR beta cDNA molecule by a template-switch 5' adaptor carrying 12 random nucleotides. Each sample yielded at least 3 million CDR3-containing paired-end reads. All of the RNA was converted into first-strand cDNA using the Mint cDNA synthesis kit, with a TRBC-specific oligonucleotide serving as the primer. All cDNA was treated with uracil-DNA glycosylase and then went through a first 18-cycle PCR with the universal primers M1SS and BC2_uni_R. The authors processed their data as follows. Each sample was normalized by randomly selecting 1 million high-quality reads, each carrying a distinct molecular identifier. Reads sharing molecular identifiers were discarded rather than binned into consensus sequences. MiTCR, with a Q25 quality threshold and the strictest error-elimination algorithm, was used for CDR3 identification, clonotype clustering and error correction. Lower-bound total TCR beta diversity was estimated with a nonparametric unseen species model using Euler transformation. Using fastp at Q25 and MiXCR, TCRdb reprocessed the public reads and kept productive beta chains. Rows are combined by CDR3 protein, so each entry shows the most common genes and DNA. Here the V and J calls rest on TCRdb's processing, not on the authors' analysis. The sample has over 1,500,000 distinct CDR3 sequences on record, roughly 50% of them singletons. The ten largest clones add up to approximately 2.1% of the sample.

General study outcomes and caveats: Observed TCR beta diversity per million T cells fell roughly linearly with age, and a significant reduction was already apparent by age roughly 40. A strong correlation was found between observed TCR beta diversity and the percentage of naive T cells measured by flow cytometry. Because profiling used bulk unsorted PBMCs, naive and antigen-experienced compartments could not be compared conclusively. Compared with the aged group, more naive CD4+ T cells, fewer expanded clones and increased TCR diversity were shown by the long-lived group, suggesting age selection. Donor CMV infection status was unknown, potentially confounding age-related changes in expanded clonotypes. Total diversity estimates from one million sequenced T cells were considered lower bounds and underestimates.

The donors were 40 or so Caucasian individuals from Russia, aged 6 to 90 years, who were systemically healthy. Around 10 milliliters of peripheral blood were collected from each donor into EDTA-treated Vacutainer tubes. Ficoll-Paque density-gradient centrifugation was used to isolate PBMCs, with at least 6.5 million obtained per sample. Trizol reagent was used to extract total RNA from the PBMCs, yielding at least 6 micrograms per sample. Naive CD45RAhigh/CD27high T cell percentages were measured by flow cytometry on a PBMC aliquot from every donor. This clonotype has a handful of counts. Its antigen is not yet known. Per-nucleotide qualities are absent, and no much larger clonotype sits a single base away. The CDR3, cysteine through phenylalanine, is 13 amino acids long. Left in the record is the CDR3 DNA by itself, 39 bases read in frame from the first base. Trimming takes 7 bases from V and 5 bases from J, and the germline ends sit 14 bases apart. CDR1 and CDR2 are read off the germline V gene as MNHNS and SASEGT.

Sequencing used blood. The chain uses TRBV6-1 and TRBJ2-5; the D call could be TRBD1 or TRBD2, with each sharing 5 bases. The sequence derives from a woman aged 40 to 50 in good health. CDR3 protein: CASNPGPIETQYF. The sequenced DNA: TGTGCCAGCAACCCGGGACCCATCGAGACCCAGTACTTC.